This T cell receptor (beta chain) was identified during a study of identical twins. Each cDNA held unique molecular identifiers, and template switching gave it a universal primer site. From the 5' RACE reads, TCRdb called clonotypes with MiXCR, one entry per CDR3 protein. Here the sample spans around 1.7 million distinct CDR3 sequences, 32% being singletons. This clonotype came up a few times. In germline, CDR1 is SGHDN, CDR2 FVKESK. The CDR3 sequence is 15 residues long. Trimming pared 5 bases from V and 5 bases from J, leaving 16 bases between. This sequence joins TRBV14 and TRBJ1-5, with D unclear. The receptor's source is a newborn girl in good health. Sample: cord blood. CDR3 residues: CASSSPFFTDQPQHF. CDR3 nucleotide sequence: TGTGCCAGCAGCTCTCCCTTTTTTACGGATCAGCCCCAGCATTTT. Combining the CDR3 with reference TRBV14 and TRBJ1-5 gives the whole variable domain EAGVTQFPSHSVIEKGQTVTLRCDPISGHDNLYWYRRVMGKEIKFLLHFVKESKQDESGMPNNRFLAERTGGTYSTLKVQPAELEDSGVYFCASSSPFFTDQPQHFGDGTRLSIL.